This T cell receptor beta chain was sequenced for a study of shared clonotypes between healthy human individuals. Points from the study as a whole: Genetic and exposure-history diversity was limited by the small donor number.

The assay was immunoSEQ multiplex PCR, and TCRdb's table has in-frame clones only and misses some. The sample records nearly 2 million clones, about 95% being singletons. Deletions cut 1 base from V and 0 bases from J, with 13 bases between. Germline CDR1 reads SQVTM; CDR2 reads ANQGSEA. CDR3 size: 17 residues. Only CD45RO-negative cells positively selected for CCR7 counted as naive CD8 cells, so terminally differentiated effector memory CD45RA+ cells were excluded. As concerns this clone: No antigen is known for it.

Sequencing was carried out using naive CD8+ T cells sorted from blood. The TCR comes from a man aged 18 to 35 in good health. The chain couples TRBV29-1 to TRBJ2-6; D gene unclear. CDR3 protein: CSVEGVFGSSGANVLTF. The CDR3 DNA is TGCAGCGTTGAAGGGGTCTTCGGAAGCTCTGGGGCCAACGTCCTGACTTTC.